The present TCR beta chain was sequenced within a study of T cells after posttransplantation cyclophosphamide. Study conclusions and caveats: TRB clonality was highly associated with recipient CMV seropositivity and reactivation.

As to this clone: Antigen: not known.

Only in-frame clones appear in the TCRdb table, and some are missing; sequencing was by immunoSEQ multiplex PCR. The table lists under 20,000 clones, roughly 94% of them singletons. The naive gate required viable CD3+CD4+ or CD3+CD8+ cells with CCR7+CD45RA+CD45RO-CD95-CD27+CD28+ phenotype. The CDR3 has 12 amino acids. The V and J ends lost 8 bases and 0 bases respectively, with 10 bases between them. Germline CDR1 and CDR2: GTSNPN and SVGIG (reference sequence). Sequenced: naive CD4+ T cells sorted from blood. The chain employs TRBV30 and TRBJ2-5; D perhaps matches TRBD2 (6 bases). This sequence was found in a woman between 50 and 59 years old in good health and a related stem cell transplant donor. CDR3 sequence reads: CATRDYQETQYF. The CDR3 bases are TGTGCCACCCGGGACTACCAAGAGACCCAGTACTTC.